This record covers a single TCR beta chain. This clone's antigen is unknown. Base quality data are lacking; no much larger clone is found one base away. From a lookup of the germline V gene (reference sequence), CDR1 and CDR2 are SEHNR and FQNEAQ. The CDR3 sequence holds 17 residues, the cysteine and phenylalanine included. Only the CDR3 DNA stays, 51 bases, in frame from base 1. V gives up 1 base and J gives up 1 base, and the segment between their germline ends measures 16 bases. The sample belongs to a study of PD-1 blockade in classical Hodgkin lymphoma (TCRdb year 2020). With respect to the entire study: Nivolumab dosing was 3 mg/kg intravenously every 2 weeks, continuing until either disease progression or unacceptable toxicity. To define a peripheral blood immune signature of response to PD-1 blockade in classical Hodgkin lymphoma, the study combined TCR beta sequencing with CyTOF. Study-wide findings and limitations: Only a single clinical trial cohort was studied, and what caused the repertoire differences, possibly disease activity or prior therapy, remained undefined. Among trial patients, those achieving complete response had baseline diversity similar to that of newly diagnosed patients, while diversity was significantly lower in partial responders and progressors. Lower diversity was observed in patients in whom nivolumab was started less than 1 year after ASCT, and these patients were excluded from later analyses so that confounding by immune reconstitution would be avoided. Newly diagnosed patients were reported to have lower baseline TCR diversity than healthy donors, and relapsed/refractory patients were reported to have lower baseline TCR diversity still. A significant rise by C4D1 was seen in CD4+ but not CD8+ TCR diversity (p=0.0027 vs p=0.16), with the rise being most apparent in complete responders (p=0.02).

Genomic DNA was isolated using the Qiagen DNeasy kit from unsorted PBMCs as well as from negatively selected CD4+ and CD8+ fractions. Amplification of TCR beta CDR3 regions was done by immunoSEQ multiplex PCR with primers that anneal to V and J segments. A synthetic immune receptor repertoire was used to minimize amplification bias, and remaining bias was computationally removed after sequencing. The authors processed their data as follows. Repertoire diversity was quantified as the Shannon entropy index using custom Python scripts. Unsorted, CD4+ and CD8+ repertoires were analyzed separately, except in combined analyses where CD4+ and CD8+ sequences were merged in silico. Clonal expansion was defined as at least a 2-fold frequency increase after treatment relative to C1D1, with a pseudocount of 0.5 for undetected baseline clones. Singleton clones were defined as clones with 0 or 1 copy at C1D1, and non-singleton clones were defined as clones with 2 or more copies. Clones expanded in unsorted samples were assigned a CD4+, CD8+ or unknown annotation through matching of protein sequences in sorted samples from the same patient. Wilcoxon tests on paired samples were used to test changes in diversity from C1D1 to C4D1. This immuneACCESS table, as held by TCRdb, lists in-frame sequences with V and J called but not all clones. Of the missing ones, under half trace to an unresolved V gene in checked studies; the others have no known cause. Clonal size and the V and J genes are those of that table, whereas D and trimming came from the DNA. This sample lists some 18,000 clones; 79% were detected once. The ten largest clonotypes hold around 17% of the sample.

The label giving this sample's time point can be read as: cycle 2 day 1 (C2D1) of nivolumab. Relapse after autologous stem cell transplantation had occurred in all trial patients, and cohorts A, B and C were distinguished by prior brentuximab vedotin exposure. The trial cohort comprised some 60 patients with relapsed/refractory classical Hodgkin lymphoma whose best overall responses were complete response, partial response or progressive disease. Trial patients were treated with single-agent nivolumab in the multi-cohort phase II CheckMate 205 trial. An independent review committee assessed best overall response by applying the 2007 International Working Group response criteria. PBMCs from the trial were collected at three points: immediately before nivolumab initiation (C1D1), and during therapy at cycle 2 day 1 and cycle 4 day 1. Peripheral blood was collected in 8 mL Vacutainer Cell Preparation Tubes, from which PBMCs were isolated by centrifugation and then cryopreserved.

The rearrangement joined TRBV7-9 to TRBJ2-5; the D gene is perhaps TRBD1, from 5 matching bases. The clonotype comes from a human donor with classical Hodgkin lymphoma. This sample comprised peripheral blood mononuclear cells (PBMCs), obtained before the second cycle of nivolumab. The sequence in DNA is TGTGCCAGCAGCTTAGGGGGCGTAGGGGTCTTCCAAGAGACCCAGTACTTC. Its protein is CASSLGGVGVFQETQYF.